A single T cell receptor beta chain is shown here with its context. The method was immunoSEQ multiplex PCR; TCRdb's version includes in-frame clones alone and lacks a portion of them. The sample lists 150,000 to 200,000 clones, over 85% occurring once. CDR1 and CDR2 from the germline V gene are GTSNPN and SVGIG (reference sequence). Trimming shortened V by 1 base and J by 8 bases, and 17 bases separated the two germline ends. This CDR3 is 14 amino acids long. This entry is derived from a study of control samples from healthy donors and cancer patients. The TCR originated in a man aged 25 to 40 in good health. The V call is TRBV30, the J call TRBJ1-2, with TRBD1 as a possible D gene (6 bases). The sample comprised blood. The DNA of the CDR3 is TGTGCCTGGAGTGACGGACAGCGACACCCCGGCTACACCTTC. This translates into CAWSDGQRHPGYTF.